The 22 T cell receptor beta chains given below trace back to one sample, sequenced in a study of tumor T cells in aggressive B-cell lymphoma. Using immunoSEQ multiplex PCR, the repertoire was profiled, and TCRdb retains in-frame clones only, with some absent. The repertoire holds 2,000 or so clones, with roughly 90% as singletons. Specimen: tumor tissue. These receptors were taken from an adult with diffuse large B cell lymphoma.

The chain combines TRBV30 with TRBJ2-7; D unclear. V lost 0 bases to trimming and J lost 3 bases, with 9 bases between them. Germline-derived CDR1 and CDR2 are GTSNPN and SVGIG (reference sequence). This CDR3 spans 13 amino acids. CDR3 loop: CAWSVGGLYEQYF. The CDR3, as DNA: TGTGCCTGGAGTGTCGGCGGTCTCTACGAGCAGTACTTC.

The CDR3 is CASSFAGGFETQYF. For the CDR3, the DNA is TGTGCCAGCAGCTTTGCAGGGGGCTTTGAGACCCAGTACTTC. The V gene is TRBV5-6, the J gene TRBJ2-5; 8 bases are a match to TRBD1. J lost 5 bases, V lost 2 bases, and 5 bases had no gene match. The CDR3 is 14 residues long. Germline CDR1 and CDR2: SGHDT and YYEEEE. The whole variable domain, filled in from reference TRBV5-6 and TRBJ2-5, reads DAGVTQSPTHLIKTRGQQVTLRCSPKSGHDTVSWYQQALGQGPQFIFQYYEEEERQRGNFPDRFSGHQFPNYSSELNVNALLLGDSALYLCASSFAGGFETQYFGPGTRLLVL.

The chain has TRBV27 and TRBJ1-2; 9 nucleotides agree with TRBD1. This CDR3 has 14 residues. Germline CDR1 reads MNHEY; CDR2 reads SMNVEV (reference sequence). V gave up 3 bases and J gave up 8 bases; unmatched junction bases: 7. CDR3 in DNA: TGTGCCAGCAGTTTCGTCCCGGGACAGGGCGGCTACACCTTC. Translation: CASSFVPGQGGYTF.

The chain uses TRBV11-2 and TRBJ1-2; TRBD1 is a possible D gene (5 bases). CDR1 SGHAT and CDR2 FQNNGV come from the germline V gene. There are 12 residues in the CDR3. V was trimmed by 4 bases and J by 5 bases, leaving 8 bases between them. The CDR3 protein is CASSSTGYGYTF. The CDR3 DNA is TGTGCCAGCAGCTCTACAGGTTATGGCTACACCTTC.

The chain combines TRBV19 with TRBJ2-3, with no clear D. Trimming removed 8 bases from V and 3 bases from J, with 24 bases in between. This CDR3 contains 17 residues. The germline V gene has CDR1 LNHDA and CDR2 SQIVND (reference sequence). For the CDR3, the DNA is TGTGCCAGTCAAGCTTGGGCTGACGTTCTTGGGACAGATACGCAGTATTTT. Translation gives CASQAWADVLGTDTQYF.

In this sample, this clone turned up once. The rearrangement joins TRBV9 to TRBJ2-7; 10 bases map to TRBD2. The J segment lost 4 bases and the V segment lost 2 bases, leaving 3 bases of the junction unmatched. Germline V gene data show CDR1 as SGDLS and CDR2 as YYNGEE. There are 14 residues in the CDR3. CDR3 bases: TGTGCCAGCAGCGTCGGACTAGCGGCTTACGAGCAGTACTTC. Its protein is CASSVGLAAYEQYF.

The sample holds one count of this clone. This chain joins TRBV15 and TRBJ2-5; 8 nucleotides line up with TRBD2. The CDR3 is 13 amino acids. V lost 3 bases and J lost 11; bases outside the gene matches: 8. In germline, CDR1 is LNHNV, CDR2 YYDKDF (reference sequence). CDR3 sequence: CATSSMPGGEQYF. In nucleotides, the CDR3 is TGTGCCACCAGCAGCATGCCGGGGGGGGAGCAGTACTTC.

This clone was counted a single time. The V and J genes are TRBV11-2 and TRBJ2-5, with unresolved D. Germline V gives CDR1 SGHAT, CDR2 FQNNGV. The CDR3 is 12 amino acids. V lost 8 bases to trimming and J lost 4 bases, with 11 bases between them. The CDR3 loop is CASRAPGETQYF. The CDR3 DNA reads as TGTGCCAGCCGAGCTCCGGGAGAGACCCAGTACTTC. The full variable domain, its missing parts supplied by reference TRBV11-2 and TRBJ2-5, is EAGVAQSPRYKIIEKRQSVAFWCNPISGHATLYWYQQILGQGPKLLIQFQNNGVVDDSQLPKDRFSAERLKGVDSTLKIQPAKLEDSAVYLCASRAPGETQYFGPGTRLLVL.

V gene TRBV14 combines with J gene TRBJ1-2, with D perhaps matching TRBD1 (6 bases). Trimming shortened V by 3 bases and J by 4 bases, and 30 bases separated the two germline ends. Germline V gene data show CDR1 as SGHDN and CDR2 as FVKESK. The CDR3 runs to 20 residues. The CDR3 sequence is CASSHRSRANRARLSYGYTF. The DNA of the CDR3 is TGTGCCAGCAGCCACCGGTCTAGGGCAAACAGGGCCCGTCTAAGCTATGGCTACACCTTC.

This rearrangement joins TRBV2 to TRBJ2-5, with D uncertain. Germline-derived CDR1 and CDR2 are SNHLY and FYNNEI. The CDR3 totals 13 residues. V lost 4 bases and J lost 2, with 8 bases in between. The CDR3 region is CASSVNSQETQYF. The DNA of the CDR3 is TGTGCCAGCAGTGTTAACAGTCAAGAGACCCAGTACTTC. Combining the CDR3 with reference TRBV2 and TRBJ2-5 gives the whole variable domain EPEVTQTPSHQVTQMGQEVILRCVPISNHLYFYWYRQILGQKVEFLVSFYNNEISEKSEIFDDQFSVERPDGSNFTLKIRSTKLEDSAMYFCASSVNSQETQYFGPGTRLLVL.

The chain combines TRBV10-1 with TRBJ1-1; D is ambiguous. CDR1 is WNHNN and CDR2 is SYGVQD in the germline V gene (reference sequence). Trimming pared 4 bases from V and 7 bases from J, leaving 13 bases between. The CDR3 is made up of 13 amino acids. CDR3 nucleotide sequence: TGCGCCAGCAGTGTTGGCCTCGGGGTTGAAGCTTTCTTT. Translated: CASSVGLGVEAFF.

The rearrangement uses TRBV7-9 and TRBJ2-3, with a weak D call TRBD2 (5 bases). Germline V CDR1 and CDR2: SEHNR, FQNEAQ (reference sequence). V lost 5 bases to trimming and J lost 2 bases, with 17 bases between them. This CDR3 is built from 16 residues. The DNA of the CDR3 is TGTGCCAGCAGCCCACGGGTAGTCCGGGACACAGATACGCAGTATTTT. Residues: CASSPRVVRDTDTQYF.

The J gene is TRBJ2-7, the V gene TRBV4-3; 7 nucleotides agree with TRBD2. Per the germline V gene, CDR1 is LGHNA and CDR2 is YSLEER. The CDR3 has 13 amino acids. With 8 bases clipped from V and 3 bases from J, the junction kept 7 bases outside the gene matches. In DNA, the CDR3 is TGCGCCAGCGGGGGAGGGGTAGGCTACGAGCAGTACTTC. Translation gives CASGGGVGYEQYF.

The V and J genes are TRBV6-5 and TRBJ2-5, with a weak D call TRBD2 (5 bases). V was shortened by 6 bases and J by 4 bases, with 12 bases between the two germline ends. The CDR3 runs to 13 residues. Germline loops: CDR1 MNHEY, CDR2 SVGAGI. CDR3 region: CASSRGLTETQYF. CDR3 DNA sequence: TGTGCCAGCAGCAGAGGGCTAACAGAGACCCAGTACTTC.

This chain connects TRBV5-1 to TRBJ2-7; 7 bases match TRBD1. The CDR3 totals 13 residues. V shed 3 bases and J 3 bases; nucleotides not matched to a gene: 3. The germline CDR1 and CDR2 sequences are SGHRS and YFSETQ. The CDR3 bases are TGCGCCAGCAGCTCAAGACAGGGCTACGAGCAGTACTTC. This translates into CASSSRQGYEQYF.

The genes are TRBV5-4 and TRBJ1-4; 9 positions match TRBD1. The CDR3 runs to 15 residues. Looked up from germline, CDR1 is SGHNT and CDR2 is YYREEE (reference sequence). V dropped 3 bases and J dropped 5; count of bases not matched to a gene: 5. The CDR3 DNA reads TGTGCCAGCAGCTCCAACAGGGGGCTGAATGAAAAACTGTTTTTT. This encodes CASSSNRGLNEKLFF.

The V gene is TRBV7-8, the J gene TRBJ2-7; the D gene is possibly TRBD2 (5 bases). This CDR3 has 14 amino acids. The germline V and J ends were trimmed by 5 bases and 3 bases, with 14 bases remaining between them. Germline V CDR1 and CDR2: SGHVS, FQNEAQ. CDR3: CASSPPGYGYEQYF. The CDR3, as DNA: TGTGCCAGCAGCCCACCGGGATACGGCTACGAGCAGTACTTC.

This rearrangement joins TRBV29-1 to TRBJ2-2, with 11 bases that match TRBD2. The CDR3 has 16 residues. J was trimmed by 6 bases and V by 4 bases; bases with no gene match: 10. Per the germline V gene, CDR1 is SQVTM and CDR2 is ANQGSEA. CDR3 sequence reads: CSVVGVAGGPAGELFF. The CDR3 region has the DNA TGCAGCGTTGTCGGAGTAGCGGGAGGGCCAGCCGGGGAGCTGTTTTTT.

The genes are TRBV2 and TRBJ1-4; possible D gene TRBD1, 6 bases. CDR1 SNHLY and CDR2 FYNNEI come from the germline V gene. The CDR3 runs to 14 residues. V was trimmed by 5 bases and J by 3 bases, leaving 10 bases between them. CDR3 sequence: CASSTGFSNEKLFF. DNA for the CDR3: TGTGCCAGCAGTACAGGGTTTTCTAATGAAAAACTGTTTTTT.

The chain uses TRBV7-6 and TRBJ1-4; 9 nucleotides match TRBD1. The ends lost 5 bases at V and 8 bases at J; junction bases unmatched: 9. The CDR3 loop spans 15 amino acids. Germline-derived CDR1 and CDR2 are SGHVS and FNYEAQ. CDR3 in DNA: TGTGCCAGCAGCCCGGGGACAGGGCAGGGGGAAAAACTGTTTTTT. Residues: CASSPGTGQGEKLFF. Supplemented by reference TRBV7-6 and TRBJ1-4, the full variable domain reads GAGVSQSPRYKVTKRGQDVALRCDPISGHVSLYWYRQALGQGPEFLTYFNYEAQQDKSGLPNDRFSAERPEGSISTLTIQRTEQRDSAMYRCASSPGTGQGEKLFFGSGTQLSVL.

This chain links TRBV10-1 with TRBJ2-1; no definite D call. V lost 3 bases to trimming and J lost 4 bases, with 4 bases between them. Germline CDR1 reads WNHNN; CDR2 reads SYGVQD (reference sequence). The CDR3 is 12 residues long. Here the CDR3 reads CASSDRYNEQFF. As DNA, the CDR3 is TGCGCCAGCAGTGATAGATACAATGAGCAGTTCTTC.

The V call is TRBV29-1, the J call TRBJ2-7; maybe TRBD2 (6 bases). CDR3 length: 11 residues. The germline V gene encodes CDR1 SQVTM and CDR2 ANQGSEA. V lost 4 bases, J lost 9 bases, and 13 bases lay in between. CDR3 region: CSVGDSLGQYF. The CDR3, as DNA: TGCAGCGTTGGGGACTCCTTAGGGCAGTACTTC.